This note documents a single T cell receptor (beta chain) sequence. This CDR3 is 13 amino acids long. The germline gives CDR1 PRHDT, CDR2 FYEKMQ (reference sequence). V gave up 2 bases and J gave up 2 bases, with 6 bases separating them. This entry belongs to a study of Ad26.COV2.S vaccination and SARS-CoV-2 variants. Using immunoSEQ multiplex PCR, the repertoire was profiled, and TCRdb retains in-frame clones only, with some absent. This table has 350,000 to 450,000 clones, roughly 94% appearing once. This chain uses TRBV13 with TRBJ2-5, with D uncertain. The source of this sequence is a human donor who had recovered from COVID-19. The sample was peripheral blood, taken after recovery from COVID-19. The CDR3 protein is CASSLSLQETQYF. The CDR3 bases are TGTGCCAGCAGCTTATCACTTCAAGAGACCCAGTACTTC.